The next 8 T cell receptor beta chains were all read from a single sample in a study of blood T cell repertoires in COVID-19. Here immunoSEQ multiplex PCR was the method, and the copy in TCRdb shows in-frame clones only, minus some. The data contain about 290,000 clones, 85% of them seen just once; the ten biggest clones take up around 4.1%. The sequenced sample consisted of peripheral blood. The receptors originated from a woman between 50 and 59 years old with active or convalescent COVID-19.

The chain combines TRBV19 with TRBJ2-1; 9 nucleotides align to TRBD2. CDR1 LNHDA and CDR2 SQIVND come from the germline V gene (reference sequence). Trimming removed 2 bases from V and 4 bases from J; junction bases left unmatched: 6. This CDR3 region has 16 residues. CDR3 DNA sequence: TGTGCCAGTAGTATAAGGTTAGCGGGAGCGTACAATGAGCAGTTCTTC. Amino acid sequence: CASSIRLAGAYNEQFF.

The chain links TRBV10-3 to TRBJ2-7, with D perhaps TRBD1 (5 bases). The CDR3 covers 12 residues. Germline loops: CDR1 ENHRY, CDR2 SYGVKD. Trimming shortened V by 8 bases and J by 7 bases, and 15 bases separated the two germline ends. The CDR3 DNA reads as TGTGCCATCGGGCAGGGAACGGGTGAGCAGTACTTC. Amino acids: CAIGQGTGEQYF.

This clone was counted ten times or more. The chain uses TRBV7-2 and TRBJ2-1, with 8 bases that match TRBD2. The CDR3 is made up of 13 amino acids. CDR1 is SGHTA, CDR2 FQGNSA, per germline. The V gene end was trimmed by 1 base and the J gene end by 13 bases; junction bases not matched to a gene: 6. The CDR3, as DNA: TGTGCCAGCAGCTTAGGGGTCCTAGCGGGCCAGTTCTTC. Its protein is CASSLGVLAGQFF.

This clone was observed a few times. J is TRBJ2-4 and V is TRBV6-6; TRBD2 might be the D (5 bases). Trimming removed 7 bases from V and 7 bases from J, with 11 bases in between. There are 12 residues in the CDR3. CDR1 is MNHNY and CDR2 is SVGAGI in the germline V gene (reference sequence). This CDR3 reads CASKSGSNIQYF. In DNA form, the CDR3 reads TGTGCCAGCAAGAGCGGTTCTAACATTCAGTACTTC.

J is TRBJ2-7 and V is TRBV5-1, with TRBD2 matching 8 bases. This CDR3 has 15 amino acids. From germline, CDR1 is SGHRS and CDR2 YFSETQ. Losses at the gene ends were 0 bases for V and 3 bases for J; bases not matched to a gene: 5. The CDR3 sequence is CASSLAGAGGYEQYF. The CDR3 nucleotides are TGCGCCAGCAGCTTGGCCGGTGCGGGGGGCTACGAGCAGTACTTC.

This clone has a single count. The chain joins TRBV5-6 to TRBJ2-2; TRBD2 matches at 11 bases. The CDR3 is 15 amino acids. V shed 3 bases, J shed 4 bases, and the junction held 2 bases outside the gene matches. The germline V gene encodes CDR1 SGHDT and CDR2 YYEEEE. Here the CDR3 DNA reads TGTGCCAGCAGCTCCGGGACTAGCGGCACCGGGGAGCTGTTTTTT. Amino acid sequence: CASSSGTSGTGELFF.

Comment on this clone: One junction end does not reproduce the germline sequence, and a read error may be involved. The chain employs TRBV7-7 and TRBJ2-2; D may be TRBD2 (6 bases). CDR3 length: 15 residues. Per germline, CDR1 SSHAT and CDR2 FNYEAQ (reference sequence). This CDR3 is CASSSSAPGTGELFF. As DNA, the CDR3 is TGTGCTAGCAGCTCTAGCGCCCCAGGCACCGGGGAGCTGTTTTTT.

The chain employs TRBV5-1 and TRBJ2-2; 13 bases map to TRBD2. Germline CDR1 reads SGHRS; CDR2 reads YFSETQ. The length of the CDR3 is 21 residues. The V segment lost 3 bases and the J segment 1 base; nucleotides outside the gene matches: 15. CDR3 nucleotide sequence: TGCGCCAGCAGCTACAGCCCCCCCGGACTAGCGGGAGTTGGGAACACCGGGGAGCTGTTTTTT. It specifies CASSYSPPGLAGVGNTGELFF.